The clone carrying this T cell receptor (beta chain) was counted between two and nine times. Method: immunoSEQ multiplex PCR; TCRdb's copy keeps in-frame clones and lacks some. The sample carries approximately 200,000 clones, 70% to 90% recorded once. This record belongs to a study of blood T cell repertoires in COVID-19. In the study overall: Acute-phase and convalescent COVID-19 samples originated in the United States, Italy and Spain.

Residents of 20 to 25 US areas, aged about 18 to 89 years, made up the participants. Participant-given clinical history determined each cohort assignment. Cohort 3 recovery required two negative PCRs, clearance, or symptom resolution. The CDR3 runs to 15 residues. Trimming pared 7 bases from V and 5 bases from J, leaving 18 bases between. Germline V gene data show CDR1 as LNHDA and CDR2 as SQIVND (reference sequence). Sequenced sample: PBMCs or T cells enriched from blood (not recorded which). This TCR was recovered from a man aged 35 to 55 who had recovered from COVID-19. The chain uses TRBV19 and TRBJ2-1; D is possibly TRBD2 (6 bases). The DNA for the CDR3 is TGTGCCAGTAAAATGATAGCCGGCGGGAACAATGAGCAGTTCTTC. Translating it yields CASKMIAGGNNEQFF.